The source of this TCR beta chain is a study of CD8 T cells in Susac syndrome. RNA in amounts of about 0.45 to 1 ug was reverse transcribed with random hexamers. The TCR beta CDR3 was amplified by immunoSEQ multiplex PCR across 54 Vbeta, 13 Jbeta. TCRdb passed the immunoSEQ multiplex PCR reads through MiXCR, listing each CDR3 protein once. The sample consists of around 150,000 distinct CDR3 sequences, about 93% of them appearing once. The CDR3 has 15 amino acids. CDR1 is LNHNV and CDR2 is YYDKDF in the germline V gene (reference sequence). V was trimmed by 5 bases and J by 5 bases, leaving 16 bases between them. Sequencing of TCR beta was performed on blood CD8+ T cells and on blood CD4+ T cells.

The chain uses TRBV15 and TRBJ2-1; D perhaps matches TRBD2 (5 bases). The TCR was taken from a human donor in good health. Sequencing input: CD8+ T cells from PBMCs. The CDR3 region has the DNA TGTGCCACCAGCCTCGGGGTTGAGCGGCACAATGAGCAGTTCTTC. Translating gives CATSLGVERHNEQFF.